The T cell receptor beta chain described here comes from a study of CD8 T cells in ankylosing spondylitis. Broader study findings: Within ankylosing spondylitis blood, a TCR beta motif made up of several highly homologous variants appeared to be characteristic. Significant enrichment of disease-linked clones was reportedly seen in matched ankylosing spondylitis synovial fluid. Previous work reported some of these motif variants in the synovial fluid and blood of reactive arthritis.

Concerning this clonotype itself: Its antigen remains unknown.

TCRdb ran MiXCR on the 5' RACE reads and lists one entry per CDR3 protein. Here the sample spans 700,000 to 1,000,000 distinct CDR3 sequences, over 9.5% being singletons. The receptor comes from a male donor with ankylosing spondylitis. Sequencing used blood, either unsorted or a sorted T cell fraction (not recorded which).

The CDR3 here is CSAHRGANTGELFF. CDR3 nucleotides: TGCAGCGCCCACAGGGGAGCGAACACCGGGGAGCTGTTTTTT. The V gene is TRBV29-1, the J gene TRBJ2-2; 7 positions match TRBD1. Germline loops: CDR1 SQVTM, CDR2 ANQGSEA. The length of the CDR3 is 14 residues. V lost 7 bases to trimming and J lost 0 bases; unmatched junction nucleotides: 5.